The clone carrying this TCR beta chain was observed many times. Antigen unknown. The source of the sample is a study of neurological immune-mediated disorders. About the research overall: Relapsing-remitting disease was seen in most of the roughly 34 multiple sclerosis patients, and secondary progressive disease was seen in 3.

5'RACE with 10-nucleotide random UMIs generated the cDNA. From the 5' RACE reads, TCRdb called clonotypes with MiXCR, one entry per CDR3 protein. This repertoire shows some 65,000 distinct CDR3 sequences, approximately 4.1% found once; its top ten account for just over 2.5%. The CDR3 has 16 amino acids. Trimming removed 0 bases from V and 2 bases from J, with 12 bases in between. Germline V CDR1 and CDR2: MGHRA, YSYEKL. General study results and limits: Subjects shared no identical expanded-clone CDR3 amino acid sequences, suggesting private TCR-beta repertoires in all groups. Multiple sclerosis was found to have the least TCR clonal expansion, below healthy controls, and HTLV-1-associated myelopathy the most.

Sequencing was performed on PBMCs. This clonotype was sampled from a man aged 45-65 years with multiple sclerosis. J is TRBJ2-3 and V is TRBV4-1; D remains unclear. In DNA form, the CDR3 reads TGCGCCAGCAGCCAAGATCTCCGCCCGTCCACAGATACGCAGTATTTT. This translates into CASSQDLRPSTDTQYF.